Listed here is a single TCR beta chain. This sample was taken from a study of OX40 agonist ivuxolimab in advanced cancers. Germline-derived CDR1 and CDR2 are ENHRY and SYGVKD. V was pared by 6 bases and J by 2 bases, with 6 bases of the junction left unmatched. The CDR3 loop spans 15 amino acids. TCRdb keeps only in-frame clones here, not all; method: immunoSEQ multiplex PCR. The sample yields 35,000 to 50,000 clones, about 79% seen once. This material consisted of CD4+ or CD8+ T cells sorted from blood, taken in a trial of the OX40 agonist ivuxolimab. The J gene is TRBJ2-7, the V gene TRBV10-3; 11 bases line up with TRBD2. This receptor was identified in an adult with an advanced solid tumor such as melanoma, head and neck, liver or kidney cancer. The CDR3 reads CAIRAGTSGTYEQYF. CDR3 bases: TGTGCCATCAGGGCTGGGACTAGCGGAACCTACGAGCAGTACTTC.